This T cell receptor (beta chain) was captured in a study of T cells expressing NK-cell markers. Study information: It was sorted CD3+CD56-NKG2C+, CD3+CD56+NKG2C- and CD3+CD56+NKG2C+ T cells that provided the TCR beta repertoires. Seven donors tested HCMV-seropositive and one tested seronegative among the eight sequenced. Findings and caveats of the study: These clonotypes also led the CD3+CD56-NKG2C+ fraction in four donors. HCMV specificity of the expanded NKG2C+ T cell clones was not established.

Regarding this clonotype: The antigen is not known.

In germline, CDR1 is SEHNR, CDR2 FQNEAQ (reference sequence). The CDR3 runs to 14 residues. After re-calling the 5' RACE reads, TCRdb lists one entry per CDR3 protein, DNA absent. The table counts tens of thousands of distinct CDR3 sequences; approximately 60% lies in the top ten. This chain joins TRBV7-9 and TRBJ1-2; TCRdb designates TRBD1, a call that cannot be tested without DNA. Sequencing input: blood T cells: a sorted CD56 or NKG2C T cell subset, CD4+ or CD8+ T cells, or bulk PBMC T cells (not recorded which). The sequence derives from a woman aged 18 to 75 in good health. The CDR3 here is CASSKPGQFYGYTF.